A single sample gave rise to the 20 T cell receptor beta chains below, sequenced in a study of blood T cell repertoires in COVID-19. Produced via immunoSEQ multiplex PCR; TCRdb's table is partial and in-frame only. The sample records about 240,000 clones, around 81% being singletons. The sequenced sample was peripheral blood. Receptor source: a woman aged 80 or over with COVID-19, enrolled during active disease.

The rearrangement uses TRBV5-8 and TRBJ2-2; D not certain. The V gene lost 4 bases and the J gene lost 0 bases, with 10 bases spanning the gap. Germline V gives CDR1 SGHTS, CDR2 YDEGEE. This CDR3 is built from 15 residues. CDR3 residues: CASSRSGSNTGELFF. In DNA form, the CDR3 reads TGTGCCAGCAGCCGTTCCGGGTCGAACACCGGGGAGCTGTTTTTT.

This clone was observed a single time. V usage is TRBV3-1 (or the pseudogene TRBV3-2) and J usage is TRBJ1-1; D uncertain. Germline V gives CDR1 LGHDT, CDR2 YNNKEL (reference sequence). The CDR3 covers 14 residues. Trimming took 1 base from V and 1 from J, leaving 7 bases between them. The CDR3, as DNA: TGTGCCAGCAGCCAAGTGGCAGGGAACACTGAAGCTTTCTTT. It translates to CASSQVAGNTEAFF.

A single count supports this clone. The chain uses TRBV28 and TRBJ1-2, with a tentative D call TRBD1 (6 bases). The CDR3 extends over 15 amino acids. Per the germline V gene, CDR1 is MDHEN and CDR2 is SYDVKM. V lost 6 bases and J 1 base, leaving 15 bases between the germline ends. The CDR3, as DNA: TGTGCCAGCAGCCCGGGGGGGCGACATAACTATGGCTACACCTTC. It specifies CASSPGGRHNYGYTF.

This clone was recorded a few times. The rearrangement joins TRBV10-2 to TRBJ1-1; the D gene is possibly TRBD1 (6 bases). V lost 6 bases, J lost 2 bases, and 10 bases lay in between. Germline values: CDR1 WSHSY, CDR2 SAAADI. The CDR3 sequence is 13 residues long. In DNA form, the CDR3 reads TGCGCCAGCAGCCAGGGGAAAAACACTGAAGCTTTCTTT. Translated: CASSQGKNTEAFF.

The V gene is TRBV5-1, the J gene TRBJ2-1; D perhaps matches TRBD1 (5 bases). There are 12 residues in the CDR3. V was pared by 4 bases and J by 10 bases, with 12 bases between. CDR1 and CDR2 from the germline V gene are SGHRS and YFSETQ. CDR3 DNA: TGCGCCAGCAGCAGGGGCGATTCGGAGCAGTTCTTC. Translation: CASSRGDSEQFF. The variable domain in full, with the rest retrieved from reference TRBV5-1 and TRBJ2-1, is KAGVTQTPRYLIKTRGQQVTLSCSPISGHRSVSWYQQTPGQGLQFLFEYFSETQRNKGNFPGRFSGRQFSNSRSEMNVSTLELGDSALYLCASSRGDSEQFFGPGTRLTVL.

The chain links TRBV6-6 to TRBJ1-2; 9 bases line up with TRBD1. Germline V CDR1 and CDR2: MNHNY, SVGAGI (reference sequence). V was pared by 0 bases and J by 7 bases, with 3 bases of the junction left unmatched. This CDR3 contains 14 residues. In nucleotides, the CDR3 is TGTGCCAGCAGTTACTCCGGGACAGGGTTTGGCTACACCTTC. As protein: CASSYSGTGFGYTF.

The genes are TRBV19 and TRBJ1-4; the D is unclear. Germline V gives CDR1 LNHDA, CDR2 SQIVND (reference sequence). CDR3 length: 15 residues. Deletions cut 5 bases from V and 0 bases from J, with 10 bases between. The CDR3 loop is CASSLTAATNEKLFF. Written as DNA, the CDR3 is TGTGCCAGTAGTCTTACAGCTGCAACTAATGAAAAACTGTTTTTT.

This chain uses TRBV4-1 with TRBJ1-5; 9 bases map to TRBD1. V gave up 0 bases and J gave up 6 bases; unmatched junction bases: 9. Germline CDR1 reads MGHRA; CDR2 reads YSYEKL. The CDR3 has 17 amino acids. In DNA, the CDR3 is TGCGCCAGCAGCCAAGAATCTGGGACAGGGTCTGGTCAGCCCCAGCATTTT. This translates into CASSQESGTGSGQPQHF.

This rearrangement joins TRBV7-9 to TRBJ1-5; D is possibly TRBD1 (5 bases). The V end was cut by 1 base, the J end by 2 bases, with 12 bases between. Germline-derived CDR1 and CDR2 are SEHNR and FQNEAQ (reference sequence). This CDR3 is 16 amino acids long. The CDR3 reads CASSLDGGSGNQPQHF. The CDR3 region has the DNA TGTGCCAGCAGCTTAGACGGGGGGTCGGGCAATCAGCCCCAGCATTTT.

The chain joins TRBV6-5 to TRBJ2-5; D not resolved. Germline V gene sequence: CDR1 MNHEY, CDR2 SVGAGI. Trimming removed 4 bases from V and 2 bases from J, with 11 bases in between. The CDR3 is 14 residues long. CDR3 residues: CASSFGRKQETQYF. CDR3 coding DNA: TGTGCCAGCAGTTTCGGCAGGAAGCAAGAGACCCAGTACTTC.

The chain recombines TRBV6-5 with TRBJ2-7; possibly TRBD1 for D (6 bases). CDR3 length: 13 residues. Germline V gene sequence: CDR1 MNHEY, CDR2 SVGAGI. The V end lost 4 bases, the J end lost 4 bases, and 11 bases lay between the germline ends. DNA for the CDR3: TGTGCCAGCAGTTTGGACAGAGAGTACGAGCAGTACTTC. Protein: CASSLDREYEQYF.

The chain employs TRBV18 and TRBJ2-7, with 7 bases lining up with TRBD1. Germline trimming cut 5 bases from V and 4 bases from J; bases unmatched to any gene: 2. The CDR3 length is 12 residues. Germline CDR1 KGHSH, CDR2 LQKENI. The CDR3 DNA follows: TGTGCCAGCTCAGGACAGGAGTACGAGCAGTACTTC. Amino acid sequence: CASSGQEYEQYF.

This rearrangement joins TRBV10-3 to TRBJ2-1, with 7 bases fitting TRBD2. The CDR3 totals 15 residues. CDR1 ENHRY and CDR2 SYGVKD come from the germline V gene. The ends lost 9 bases at V and 3 bases at J; junction bases unmatched: 11. The CDR3 sequence is CAISTGGVNYNEQFF. CDR3 DNA sequence: TGTGCCATTTCTACTGGGGGGGTCAACTACAATGAGCAGTTCTTC.

This rearrangement joins TRBV7-9 to TRBJ2-2; 10 nucleotides align to TRBD1. In germline, CDR1 is SEHNR, CDR2 FQNEAQ (reference sequence). V gave up 1 base and J gave up 2 bases; unmatched junction bases: 4. The CDR3 runs to 17 residues. CDR3 nucleotide sequence: TGTGCCAGCAGCTTAGAAAGGGACAGGGGCAACACCGGGGAGCTGTTTTTT. Residues: CASSLERDRGNTGELFF.

The chain joins TRBV11-3 to TRBJ2-2; no firm D call. Germline values: CDR1 SGHNT, CDR2 YENEEA. The CDR3 is 13 residues long. V was pared by 0 bases and J by 6 bases, with 5 bases between. The CDR3, as DNA: TGTGCCAGCAGCTTAGAGAGGTCCGGGGAGCTGTTTTTT. The encoded protein is CASSLERSGELFF.

The chain links TRBV4-1 to TRBJ2-7; 8 bases are a match to TRBD1. CDR3 size: 16 residues. V trimming: 3 bases; J trimming: 4 bases; junction bases outside the gene matches: 11. Germline CDR1 reads MGHRA; CDR2 reads YSYEKL. This chain's CDR3 is CASSHPQAQGAYEQYF. CDR3 DNA: TGCGCCAGCAGCCACCCCCAGGCGCAGGGGGCGTACGAGCAGTACTTC.

V gene TRBV27 combines with J gene TRBJ1-5; TRBD1 might be the D (5 bases). The germline CDR1 and CDR2 sequences are MNHEY and SMNVEV (reference sequence). The CDR3 sequence is 15 residues long. Trimming took off 3 bases at V and 2 bases at J, with 11 bases between the two ends. The CDR3 protein is CASSLGGWGNQPQHF. In DNA form, the CDR3 reads TGTGCCAGCAGTTTGGGGGGGTGGGGCAATCAGCCCCAGCATTTT.

This clone was recorded a few times. V is TRBV5-4 and J is TRBJ2-7; TRBD2 is a possible D gene (5 bases). The CDR3 has 12 amino acids. Germline-derived CDR1 and CDR2 are SGHNT and YYREEE (reference sequence). V gave up 4 bases and J gave up 5 bases, with 10 bases separating them. CDR3 sequence: CASSPRGNEQYF. In DNA, the CDR3 is TGTGCCAGCAGCCCTCGAGGGAACGAGCAGTACTTC.

The chain couples TRBV7-9 to TRBJ2-5, with a possible D match to TRBD2 (5 bases). There are 15 residues in the CDR3. V dropped 5 bases and J dropped 4 bases, with 17 bases sitting between them. Germline V lookup: CDR1 SEHNR, CDR2 FQNEAQ (reference sequence). For the CDR3, the DNA is TGTGCCAGCAGCATTTCTGGCCGGGGTGCAGAGACCCAGTACTTC. Its protein is CASSISGRGAETQYF.

The rearrangement links TRBV24-1 to TRBJ2-7; 7 bases align to TRBD2. The CDR3 is 12 residues long. The junction had 5 bases not matched to a gene; V was cut back by 2 bases and J by 11 bases. Germline V CDR1 and CDR2: KGHDR, SFDVKD. The chain's CDR3 is CATSDWGGEEYF. DNA of the CDR3: TGTGCCACCAGTGATTGGGGGGGTGAGGAGTACTTC.